The source of this T cell receptor (beta chain) is a study of T cell responses to AZD1222 COVID-19 vaccine. The V and J ends lost 3 bases and 3 bases respectively, with 7 bases between them. The CDR3 extends over 13 amino acids. Germline-derived CDR1 and CDR2 are LNHNV and YYDKDF (reference sequence). A few counts support this clone. Its antigen is undetermined. Data came from immunoSEQ multiplex PCR; TCRdb stores just in-frame clones and leaves some out. Among approximately 69,000 clones, over 80% were seen once, and the ten largest hold roughly 25%. General observations from the study: Unmutated variant regions are reportedly targeted by nearly half of spike-specific TCRs. White British ancestry dominated among donors, who included more females, and clonal diversity was possibly underestimated. Scientists sampled the repertoires only once the peak T cell response had passed.

The receptor's source is an adult who received the AZD1222 COVID-19 vaccine. The sample here was peripheral blood, taken 28 days after the second AZD1222 dose. The chain employs TRBV15 and TRBJ2-3; no clear D. CDR3 sequence (DNA): TGTGCCACCAGCAGGGTCCGAACAGATACGCAGTATTTT. Protein sequence: CATSRVRTDTQYF.